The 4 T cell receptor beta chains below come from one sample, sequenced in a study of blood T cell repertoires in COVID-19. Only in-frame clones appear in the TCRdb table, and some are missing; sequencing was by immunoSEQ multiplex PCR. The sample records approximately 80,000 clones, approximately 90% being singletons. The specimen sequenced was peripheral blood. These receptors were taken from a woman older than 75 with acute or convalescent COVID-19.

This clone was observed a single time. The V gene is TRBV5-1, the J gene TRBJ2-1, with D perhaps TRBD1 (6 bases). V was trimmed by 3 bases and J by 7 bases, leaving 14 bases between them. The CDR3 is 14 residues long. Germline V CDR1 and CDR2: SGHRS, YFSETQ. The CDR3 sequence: CASSSRGGRNEQFF. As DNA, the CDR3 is TGCGCCAGCAGCTCAAGAGGGGGACGTAATGAGCAGTTCTTC.

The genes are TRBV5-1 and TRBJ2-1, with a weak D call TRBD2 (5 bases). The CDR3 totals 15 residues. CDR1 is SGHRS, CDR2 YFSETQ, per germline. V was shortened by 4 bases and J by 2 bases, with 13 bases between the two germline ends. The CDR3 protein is CASSPYPGTYNEQFF. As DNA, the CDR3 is TGCGCCAGCAGCCCCTATCCGGGGACCTACAATGAGCAGTTCTTC. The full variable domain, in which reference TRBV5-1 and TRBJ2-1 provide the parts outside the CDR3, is KAGVTQTPRYLIKTRGQQVTLSCSPISGHRSVSWYQQTPGQGLQFLFEYFSETQRNKGNFPGRFSGRQFSNSRSEMNVSTLELGDSALYLCASSPYPGTYNEQFFGPGTRLTVL.

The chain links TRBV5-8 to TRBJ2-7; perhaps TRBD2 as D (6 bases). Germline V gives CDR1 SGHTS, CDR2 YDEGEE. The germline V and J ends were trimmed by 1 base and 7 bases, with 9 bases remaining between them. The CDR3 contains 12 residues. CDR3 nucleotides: TGTGCCAGCAGCTTGAGGGCGGGGGAGCAGTACTTC. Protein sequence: CASSLRAGEQYF. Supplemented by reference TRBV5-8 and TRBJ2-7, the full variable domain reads EAGVTQSPTHLIKTRGQQATLRCSPISGHTSVYWYQQALGLGLQFLLWYDEGEERNRGNFPPRFSGRQFPNYSSELNVNALELEDSALYLCASSLRAGEQYFGPGTRLTVT.

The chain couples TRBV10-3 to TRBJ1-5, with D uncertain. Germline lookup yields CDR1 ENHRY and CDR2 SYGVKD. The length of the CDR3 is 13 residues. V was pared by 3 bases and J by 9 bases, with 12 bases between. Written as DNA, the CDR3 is TGTGCCATCAGTGATCAGGAGAGGGCGCCCCAGCATTTT. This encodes CAISDQERAPQHF.